This TCR beta chain comes out of a study of blood T cells in healthy people across ages. V lost 6 bases, J lost 2 bases, and 11 bases lay in between. The germline gives CDR1 SGHKS, CDR2 YYEKEE (reference sequence). The CDR3 length is 13 residues. For the second PCR, which ran for about 6 to 11 cycles, a sample-barcoded 5' primer and a J-beta primer mix were used. TCRdb redid the calling of the 5' RACE reads with MiXCR, one entry per CDR3 protein. The data show around 990,000 distinct CDR3 sequences, with 20% to 25% seen just once and approximately 0.79% held by the top ten. This clonotype turned up a few times. The sample also formed part of further work on T cells of mothers and their children.

Sequences were obtained from blood. The sequence came from a girl aged 2 to 10 in good health. The chain has TRBV5-5 and TRBJ1-1, with D hard to call. The CDR3 spells CASTPSGNTEAFF. In DNA form, the CDR3 reads TGTGCCAGCACGCCTTCGGGAAACACTGAAGCTTTCTTT.